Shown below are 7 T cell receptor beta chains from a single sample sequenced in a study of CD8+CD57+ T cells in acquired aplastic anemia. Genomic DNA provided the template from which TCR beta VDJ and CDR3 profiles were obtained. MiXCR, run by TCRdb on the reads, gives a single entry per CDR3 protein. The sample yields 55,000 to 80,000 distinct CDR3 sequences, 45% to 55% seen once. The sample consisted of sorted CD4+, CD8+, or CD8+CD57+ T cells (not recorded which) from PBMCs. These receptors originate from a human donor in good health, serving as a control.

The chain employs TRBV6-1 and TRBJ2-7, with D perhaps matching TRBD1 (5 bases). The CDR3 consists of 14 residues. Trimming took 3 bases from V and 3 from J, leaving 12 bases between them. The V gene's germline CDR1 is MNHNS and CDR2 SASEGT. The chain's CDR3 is CASSDREGSYEQYF. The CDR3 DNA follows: TGTGCCAGCAGTGACAGGGAAGGCAGCTACGAGCAGTACTTC.

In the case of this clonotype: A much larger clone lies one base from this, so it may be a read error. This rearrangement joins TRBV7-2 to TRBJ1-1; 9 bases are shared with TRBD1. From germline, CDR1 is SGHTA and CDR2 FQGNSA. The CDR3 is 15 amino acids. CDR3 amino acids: CARSLVGTGSTEAFF. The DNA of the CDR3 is TGTGCCCGCAGCTTAGTAGGGACAGGGTCCACTGAAGCTTTCTTT.

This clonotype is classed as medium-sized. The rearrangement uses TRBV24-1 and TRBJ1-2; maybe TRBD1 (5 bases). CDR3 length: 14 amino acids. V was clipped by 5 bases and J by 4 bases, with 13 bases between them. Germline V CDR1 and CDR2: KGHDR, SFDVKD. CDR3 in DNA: TGTGCCACCAGTGGGGGGACCGCTGGCTATGGCTACACCTTC. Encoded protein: CATSGGTAGYGYTF.

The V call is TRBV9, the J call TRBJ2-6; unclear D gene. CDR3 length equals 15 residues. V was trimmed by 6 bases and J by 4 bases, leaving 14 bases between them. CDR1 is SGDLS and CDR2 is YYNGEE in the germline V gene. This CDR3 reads CASMTRTAGANVLTF. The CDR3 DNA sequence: TGTGCCAGCATGACAAGAACGGCGGGGGCCAACGTCCTGACTTTC.

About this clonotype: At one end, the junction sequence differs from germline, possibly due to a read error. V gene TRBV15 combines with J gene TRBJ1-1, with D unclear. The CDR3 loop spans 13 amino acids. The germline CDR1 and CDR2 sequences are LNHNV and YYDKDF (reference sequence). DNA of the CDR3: TGCGCCACCCTGGGGAAAGGGAACACTGAAGCTTTCTTT. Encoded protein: CATLGKGNTEAFF.

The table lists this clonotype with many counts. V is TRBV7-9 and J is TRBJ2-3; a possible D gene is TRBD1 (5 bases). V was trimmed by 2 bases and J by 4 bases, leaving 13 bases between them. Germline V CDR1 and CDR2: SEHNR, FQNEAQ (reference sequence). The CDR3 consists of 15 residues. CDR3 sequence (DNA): TGTGCCAGCAGCTTATTCATAACAGGTCCAGATACGCAGTATTTT. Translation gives CASSLFITGPDTQYF. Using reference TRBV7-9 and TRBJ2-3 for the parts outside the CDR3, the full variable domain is DTGVSQNPRHKITKRGQNVTFRCDPISEHNRLYWYRQTLGQGPEFLTYFQNEAQLEKSRLLSDRFSAERPKGSFSTLEIQRTEQGDSAMYLCASSLFITGPDTQYFGPGTRLTVL.

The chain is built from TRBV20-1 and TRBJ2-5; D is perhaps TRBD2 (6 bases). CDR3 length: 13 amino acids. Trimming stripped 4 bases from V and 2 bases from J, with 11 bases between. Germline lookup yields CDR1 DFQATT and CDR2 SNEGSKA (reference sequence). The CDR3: CSANLAYQETQYF. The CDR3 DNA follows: TGCAGTGCTAACCTAGCGTATCAAGAGACCCAGTACTTC.